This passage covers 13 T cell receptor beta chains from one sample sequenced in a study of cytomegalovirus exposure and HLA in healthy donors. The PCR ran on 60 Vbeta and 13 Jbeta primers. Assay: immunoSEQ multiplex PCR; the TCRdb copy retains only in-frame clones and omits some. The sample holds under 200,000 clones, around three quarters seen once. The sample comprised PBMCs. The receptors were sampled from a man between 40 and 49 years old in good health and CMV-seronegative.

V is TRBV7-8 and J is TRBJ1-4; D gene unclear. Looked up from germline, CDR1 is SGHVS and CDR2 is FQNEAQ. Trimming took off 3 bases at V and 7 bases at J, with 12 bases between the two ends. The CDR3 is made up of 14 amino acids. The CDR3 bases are TGTGCCAGCAGCTTCGGCGGCGCCGGTGAAAAACTGTTTTTT. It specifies CASSFGGAGEKLFF.

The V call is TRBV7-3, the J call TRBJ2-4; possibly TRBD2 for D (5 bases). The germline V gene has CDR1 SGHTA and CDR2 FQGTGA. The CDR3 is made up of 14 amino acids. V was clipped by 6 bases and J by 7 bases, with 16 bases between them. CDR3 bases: TGTGCCAGCAGTGGGCCGAGGACGGGGAACATTCAGTACTTC. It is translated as CASSGPRTGNIQYF.

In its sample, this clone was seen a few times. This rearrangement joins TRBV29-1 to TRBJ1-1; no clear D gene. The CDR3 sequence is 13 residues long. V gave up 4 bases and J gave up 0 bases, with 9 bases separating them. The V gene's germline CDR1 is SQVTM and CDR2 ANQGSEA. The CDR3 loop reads CSVVLLMNTEAFF. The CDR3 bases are TGCAGCGTTGTCCTGTTAATGAACACTGAAGCTTTCTTT.

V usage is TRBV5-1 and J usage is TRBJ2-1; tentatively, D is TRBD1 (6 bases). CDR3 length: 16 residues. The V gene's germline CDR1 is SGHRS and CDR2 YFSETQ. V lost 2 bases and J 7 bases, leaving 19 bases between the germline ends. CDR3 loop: CASSLLGQGTGNEQFF. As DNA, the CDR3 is TGCGCCAGCAGCTTATTAGGTCAGGGGACGGGGAATGAGCAGTTCTTC.

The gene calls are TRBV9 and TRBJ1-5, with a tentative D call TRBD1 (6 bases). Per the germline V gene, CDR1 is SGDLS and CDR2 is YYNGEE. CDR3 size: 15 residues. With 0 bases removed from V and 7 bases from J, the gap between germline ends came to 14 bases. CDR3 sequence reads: CASSVGQDTLQPQHF. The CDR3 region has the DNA TGTGCCAGCAGCGTAGGACAGGACACTCTACAGCCCCAGCATTTT.

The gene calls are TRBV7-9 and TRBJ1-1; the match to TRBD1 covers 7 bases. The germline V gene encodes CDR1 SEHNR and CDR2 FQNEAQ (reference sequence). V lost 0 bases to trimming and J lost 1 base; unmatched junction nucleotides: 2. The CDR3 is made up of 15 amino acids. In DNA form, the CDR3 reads TGTGCCAGCAGCTTAGCAGGGGGCCAGAACACTGAAGCTTTCTTT. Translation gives CASSLAGGQNTEAFF.

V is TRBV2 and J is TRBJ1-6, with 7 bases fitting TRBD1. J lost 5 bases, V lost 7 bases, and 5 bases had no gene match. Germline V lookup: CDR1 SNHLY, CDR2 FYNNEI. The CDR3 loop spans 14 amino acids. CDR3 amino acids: CASTGQVDNSPLHF. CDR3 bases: TGTGCCAGCACCGGACAGGTCGATAATTCACCCCTCCACTTT.

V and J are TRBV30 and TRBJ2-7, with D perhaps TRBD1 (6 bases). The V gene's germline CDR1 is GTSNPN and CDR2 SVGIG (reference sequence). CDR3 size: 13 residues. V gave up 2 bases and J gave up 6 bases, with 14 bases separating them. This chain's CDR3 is CAWSPRGEGEQYF. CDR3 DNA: TGTGCCTGGAGTCCCAGGGGCGAGGGCGAGCAGTACTTC.

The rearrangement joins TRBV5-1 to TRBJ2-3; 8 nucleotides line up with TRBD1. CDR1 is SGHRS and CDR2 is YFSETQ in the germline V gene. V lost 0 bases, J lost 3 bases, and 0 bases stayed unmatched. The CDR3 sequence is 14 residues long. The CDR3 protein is CASSLDRGTDTQYF. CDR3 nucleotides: TGCGCCAGCAGCTTGGACAGGGGGACAGATACGCAGTATTTT. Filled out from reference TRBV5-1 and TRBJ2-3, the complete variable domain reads KAGVTQTPRYLIKTRGQQVTLSCSPISGHRSVSWYQQTPGQGLQFLFEYFSETQRNKGNFPGRFSGRQFSNSRSEMNVSTLELGDSALYLCASSLDRGTDTQYFGPGTRLTVL.

The CDR3 loop is CASSIKQQETQYF. The CDR3 DNA sequence: TGTGCCAGTAGTATAAAACAGCAAGAGACCCAGTACTTC. The J gene is TRBJ2-5, the V gene TRBV19; D gene ambiguous. Trimming pared 2 bases from V and 2 bases from J, leaving 6 bases between. This CDR3 region has 13 residues. Germline values: CDR1 LNHDA, CDR2 SQIVND (reference sequence).

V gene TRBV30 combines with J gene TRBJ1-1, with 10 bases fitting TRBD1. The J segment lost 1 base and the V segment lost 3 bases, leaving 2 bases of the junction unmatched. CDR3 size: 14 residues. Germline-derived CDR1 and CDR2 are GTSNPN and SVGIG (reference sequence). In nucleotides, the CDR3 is TGTGCCTGGAGAAGGGACAGGGGGAACACTGAAGCTTTCTTT. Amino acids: CAWRRDRGNTEAFF.

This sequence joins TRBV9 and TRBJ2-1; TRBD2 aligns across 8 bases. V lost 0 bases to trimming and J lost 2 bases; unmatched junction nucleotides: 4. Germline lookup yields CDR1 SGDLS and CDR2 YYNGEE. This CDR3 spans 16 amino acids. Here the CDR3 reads CASSVGAGGAYNEQFF. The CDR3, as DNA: TGTGCCAGCAGCGTAGGCGCGGGAGGCGCCTACAATGAGCAGTTCTTC.

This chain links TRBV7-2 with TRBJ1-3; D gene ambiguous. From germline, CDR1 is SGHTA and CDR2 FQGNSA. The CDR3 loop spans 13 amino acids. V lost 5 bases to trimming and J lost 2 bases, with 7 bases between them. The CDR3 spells CASSPSAGNTIYF. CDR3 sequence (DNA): TGTGCCAGCAGCCCGTCTGCTGGAAACACCATATATTTT.